A selection of T cell receptor beta chains follows, all from one sample in a study of T cell responses to AZD1222 COVID-19 vaccine. Method: immunoSEQ multiplex PCR; TCRdb's copy keeps in-frame clones and lacks some. The sample records 90,000 to 100,000 clones, about 88% being singletons. The specimen comprised peripheral blood, sampled 28 days after the second AZD1222 dose. The receptor source for this set is an adult who received the AZD1222 COVID-19 vaccine. Each CDR3 is given with its conserved first and last residue. A D gene is named only where the DNA matches it firmly. Rows may omit the clone size; those that give it use once, few, many or a size class.

cdr3_nt cdr3_aa d_call v_call clone_size j_call
TGTGCCAGTAGCTTACCCGGGACCCCACCCGGGGAGCTGTTTTTT CASSLPGTPPGELFF . TRBV19 . TRBJ2-2
TGTGCCAGCAGCTTCGGATCCTTCAATCAGCCCCAGCATTTT CASSFGSFNQPQHF . TRBV7-8 . TRBJ1-5
TGTGCCAGCAGCGCCGACATTGCTTGGAATCAGCCCCAGCATTTT CASSADIAWNQPQHF . TRBV6-5 once TRBJ1-5
TGTGCCAGCAGCCCCCCGTACCAAGAGACCCAGTACTTC CASSPPYQETQYF . TRBV11-2 . TRBJ2-5
TGTGCCAGTACCTGGGGAAGTGCAAACACCATATATTTT CASTWGSANTIYF . TRBV19 . TRBJ1-3
TGTGCCAGCAGTTTAATGCCGAGCGAGCAGTACTTC CASSLMPSEQYF . TRBV12-3/TRBV12-4 . TRBJ2-7
TGCGCCAGCAGCGCACAGGGTAACTATGGCTACACCTTC CASSAQGNYGYTF . TRBV5-1 . TRBJ1-2
TGTGCCAGCAGACGGACTAGCTTCGGGACCGAGCAGTACTTC CASRRTSFGTEQYF TRBD2 TRBV6-5 few TRBJ2-7
TGTGCCTGGAGCCCACCCCAGGCCGGGGAGGGCTACGAGCAGTACTTC CAWSPPQAGEGYEQYF TRBD2 TRBV30 once TRBJ2-7
TGTGCCAGCAGCTCCGGGACTAGCGGCACAGATACGCAGTATTTT CASSSGTSGTDTQYF TRBD2 TRBV11-3 . TRBJ2-3
TGTGCCAGTAGTAGACGGGACAGGGACACTGAAGCTTTCTTT CASSRRDRDTEAFF TRBD1 TRBV19 . TRBJ1-1
TGTGCCAGTAGTCTGGGACAGGGGTCCCCTGAGACCCAGTACTTC CASSLGQGSPETQYF TRBD1 TRBV19 . TRBJ2-5
TGTGCCAGCACCCAAGACAGGGAGATCGGGGAGCTGTTTTTT CASTQDREIGELFF TRBD1 TRBV27 . TRBJ2-2
TGTGCCAGCAGTCGGGACAGGGGCAATAGCAATCAGCCCCAGCATTTT CASSRDRGNSNQPQHF TRBD1 TRBV3-1/TRBV3-2 . TRBJ1-5
TGTGCCAGCAGGGTGCAGGGGGCAGATACGCAGTATTTT CASRVQGADTQYF TRBD1 TRBV6-5 . TRBJ2-3
TGTGCCAGCAGCCCCCTCCCCCTCGGTGAGCAGTTCTTC CASSPLPLGEQFF . TRBV7-2 . TRBJ2-1
TGTGCCAGCAGTGCGAGACCCAGGGGTCAGCCCCAGCATTTT CASSARPRGQPQHF . TRBV27 . TRBJ1-5
TGTGCCAGCACTGCAGGCTTTAATGCTGGGGCCAACGTCCTGACTTTC CASTAGFNAGANVLTF . TRBV2 . TRBJ2-6
TGCGCCAGCAGCCTCGACAGGGGAAGGGGTGAAGCTTTCTTT CASSLDRGRGEAFF TRBD1 TRBV5-1 . TRBJ1-1
TGCGCCAGCTACGAAAGAGGGACTAGCGGACAGGGACTTTACAATGAGCAGTTCTTC CASYERGTSGQGLYNEQFF TRBD2 TRBV10-2 . TRBJ2-1
TGCGCCAGCAGAGAAGATAGCAATCAGCCCCAGCATTTT CASREDSNQPQHF . TRBV5-1 once TRBJ1-5
TGTGCCAGCAGTGAAGCCCCGGGACTAGCGGGAGGGAAGTCCTACAATGAGCAGTTCTTC CASSEAPGLAGGKSYNEQFF TRBD2 TRBV2 . TRBJ2-1
TGTGCCAGTAGTTGGGGGACAGGGGGCGAGCAGTACTTC CASSWGTGGEQYF TRBD1 TRBV19 . TRBJ2-7
TGTGCTAGTGGTTTGGGGGACAGGGTTACCGGGGAGCTGTTTTTT CASGLGDRVTGELFF TRBD1 TRBV12-5 . TRBJ2-2
TGTGCCTGGAGTGTCGGTAGCGGGAGCGCAGATACGCAGTATTTT CAWSVGSGSADTQYF TRBD2 TRBV30 once TRBJ2-3
TGTGCCAGCAGCGTAACGGGACAGGACACTGAAGCTTTCTTT CASSVTGQDTEAFF TRBD1 TRBV9 . TRBJ1-1
TGTGCCAGCAGAATGGGACATACGAACACTGAAGCTTTCTTT CASRMGHTNTEAFF . TRBV27 . TRBJ1-1
TGTGCCTGGAGTGCGTCCAATCAGCCCCAGCATTTT CAWSASNQPQHF . TRBV30 . TRBJ1-5
TGTGCCAGCAGTTACTCGATAGATCGAAACACCATATATTTT CASSYSIDRNTIYF . TRBV6-5 . TRBJ1-3
TGTGCCAGCAGCCCAACATCACGACAGGGTAGCTATGGCTACACCTTC CASSPTSRQGSYGYTF TRBD1 TRBV6-2/TRBV6-3 few TRBJ1-2
TGTGCCAGCAACCCGGACAGGGCAACAGATACGCAGTATTTT CASNPDRATDTQYF TRBD1 TRBV7-8 . TRBJ2-3
TGTGCCAGTTCGGACAGGTCTAATCTACTCTCGAACACTGAAGCTTTCTTT CASSDRSNLLSNTEAFF TRBD1 TRBV19 . TRBJ1-1
TGTGCCAGCAGCCTCACGGCGGGGGCGTATGGCTACACCTTC CASSLTAGAYGYTF . TRBV7-8 . TRBJ1-2
TGTGCCAGCAGCAAAGGTCGACCTAATTCACCCCTCCACTTT CASSKGRPNSPLHF . TRBV21-1 . TRBJ1-6
TGTGCCTGGAGGGAGGGCGTCCACGAGCAGTACTTC CAWREGVHEQYF . TRBV30 . TRBJ2-7
TGTGCCAGCAGCTTCCTTTCTGGTTCGGGGCACTATGGCTACACCTTC CASSFLSGSGHYGYTF . TRBV5-6 . TRBJ1-2
TGCGCCAGCAGCGCAGGGATGGGGTCACCCCTCCACTTT CASSAGMGSPLHF . TRBV10-2 . TRBJ1-6
TGTGCCAGCACCAACCCGGGACTCAATCAGCCCCAGCATTTT CASTNPGLNQPQHF . TRBV2 . TRBJ1-5
TGTGCCAGCAGCCTCCGTGGTAGTAGGCTTGACAATGAGCAGTTCTTC CASSLRGSRLDNEQFF . TRBV3-1/TRBV3-2 . TRBJ2-1
TGTGCCAGCAGCCGCGGACAGGGGAACGGCTACACCTTC CASSRGQGNGYTF TRBD1 TRBV7-2 . TRBJ1-2
TGTGCCAGCAGTTACTCGACATCCCAGGCTGAGCAGTTCTTC CASSYSTSQAEQFF . TRBV6-5 . TRBJ2-1
TGTGCCAGCAGCGTAGAAACGGGTCGGGGCTACGAGCAGTACTTC CASSVETGRGYEQYF . TRBV9 . TRBJ2-7
TGTGCCAGCAGTTACCCGGGACATCAGACAGAATACGAGCAGTACTTC CASSYPGHQTEYEQYF . TRBV6-5 . TRBJ2-7
TGTGCCAGCAGTGAACAGGGGCCCCACACTGAAGCTTTCTTT CASSEQGPHTEAFF . TRBV6-1 . TRBJ1-1
TGTGCCAGCAGATTACGCCCTAGCGGGACCTACGAGCAGTACTTC CASRLRPSGTYEQYF TRBD2 TRBV6-5 . TRBJ2-7
TGTGCCAGCTCACCAACGACAGGGAATAATGAAAAACTGTTTTTT CASSPTTGNNEKLFF TRBD1 TRBV18 . TRBJ1-4
TGCGCCAGTCGGGACCTCGAGGGCACTGAAGCTTTCTTT CASRDLEGTEAFF . TRBV5-1 . TRBJ1-1
TGTGCCAGCAGTGCACATGGCTTGGGAGGGCACAATCAGCCCCAGCATTTT CASSAHGLGGHNQPQHF . TRBV6-1 . TRBJ1-5
TGTGCCAGTAGGATAGGAGACAGGGGGCGCAATCAGCCCCAGCATTTT CASRIGDRGRNQPQHF TRBD1 TRBV19 . TRBJ1-5
TGCGCCAGCAGCTCCCTAGGGACTAGGCTGGGCTCCTACAATGAGCAGTTCTTC CASSSLGTRLGSYNEQFF TRBD2 TRBV5-1 once TRBJ2-1
TGTGCCAGCAGCCGCTCCTACGAGCAGTACTTC CASSRSYEQYF . TRBV11-2 . TRBJ2-7
TGTGCCAGCAGTGAACTCTCGGGGACCTACTATGGCTACACCTTC CASSELSGTYYGYTF . TRBV6-1 few TRBJ1-2
TGTGCCAGCAGCTCGGACCTCATGGGGCAGCCCCAGCATTTT CASSSDLMGQPQHF . TRBV5-8 . TRBJ1-5
TGTGCCAGTAGGGACAGGGAGGAATGGCATACGCAGTATTTT CASRDREEWHTQYF TRBD1 TRBV28 . TRBJ2-3
TGTGCCAGCAGCAAAGAAGGTTCGGCCACCCTCAAAGAAGCCAAAAACATTCAGTACTTC CASSKEGSATLKEAKNIQYF . TRBV21-1 . TRBJ2-4
TGTGCCAGCAGCGGGGGGTCTGCTGGGGACACCATATATTTT CASSGGSAGDTIYF . TRBV28 once TRBJ1-3
TGTGCCAGCAGTTTGATCCGGAGGGGCTCCCACGAGCAGTACTTC CASSLIRRGSHEQYF . TRBV27 . TRBJ2-7
TGTGCCAGCAGCCCTCTAGCGGGAGGGCAGTATAGGGCCTCCTACAATGAGCAGTTCTTC CASSPLAGGQYRASYNEQFF TRBD2 TRBV7-6 . TRBJ2-1